This TCR beta chain was obtained from a study of low-dose radiotherapy and immunotherapy resistance in tumors. For the study at large: Fractions of 1 Gy went to Cohort 2 every two weeks, for 13 Gy over 26 weeks. Each patient was administered nivolumab intravenously at 240 mg, which was a flat dose, every two weeks, along with intravenous ipilimumab at 1 mg/kg every six weeks. At a dose of 200 mg/m2, intravenous cyclophosphamide was given every two weeks, one day before radiation and immunotherapy.

As for time point: before trial treatment. Donors received a regimen that comprised nivolumab, ipilimumab, aspirin, low-dose cyclophosphamide and low-dose radiotherapy. In this sample, this clonotype turned up many times. cDNA synthesis used a TRAV/TRBV-specific primer set for both chains. PCR amplification of the TCRs was performed with Phusion for 20 PCR cycles, and it relied on a constant-region primer together with a V-primer adapter. Using its own MiXCR run on the reads, TCRdb lists one record per CDR3 protein. The sample consists of 55,000 to 65,000 distinct CDR3 sequences, around a quarter of them appearing once. Germline V lookup: CDR1 MNHNY, CDR2 SVGAGI (reference sequence). V trimming: 2 bases; J trimming: 4 bases; junction bases outside the gene matches: 4. The length of the CDR3 is 15 residues.

The sequence was collected from a male donor with rectosigmoid adenocarcinoma. The chain is built from TRBV6-6 and TRBJ2-1; 8 bases map to TRBD1. The source material was PBMCs, sampled before treatment. This CDR3 reads CASSYGQGFYNEQFF. In DNA form, the CDR3 reads TGTGCCAGCAGTTACGGACAGGGCTTTTACAATGAGCAGTTCTTC.